This TCR beta chain is from a study of PD-1 blockade in classical Hodgkin lymphoma. Study as a whole: Patients were infused with nivolumab 3 mg/kg every 2 weeks.

The data were produced by immunoSEQ multiplex PCR, yet TCRdb's version contains in-frame clones alone and is incomplete. The sample has 35,000 to 45,000 clones, roughly three quarters seen once. V lost 6 bases, J lost 6 bases, and 18 bases lay in between. The CDR3 totals 15 residues. The germline V gene has CDR1 MGHRA and CDR2 YSYEKL. General study results and limits: When nivolumab was started under 1 year after ASCT, patients were excluded. According to reports, newly diagnosed patients had lower baseline TCR diversity than healthy donors, and relapsed/refractory patients had lower baseline TCR diversity still.

All the patients suffered relapse after autologous stem cell transplantation, and brentuximab vedotin exposure differed. When best responses were assessed, they were complete response, partial response or progressive disease. In its sample, this clone was seen once. Its antigen is as yet unknown. The V and J genes are TRBV4-1 and TRBJ1-5; no reliable D call. The material sequenced was peripheral blood mononuclear cells (PBMCs), taken before the second cycle of nivolumab. The sequence came from a human donor with classical Hodgkin lymphoma. CDR3 in amino acids: CASRRLPDGIQPQHF. The CDR3 bases are TGCGCCAGCAGGCGACTGCCCGATGGGATTCAGCCCCAGCATTTT.